The clone carrying this T cell receptor (beta chain) came up many times. Its target is not known. The data were obtained in a study of T-cell reconstitution after alpha-beta-depleted transplantation in children. The germline V gene encodes CDR1 MNHEY and CDR2 SMNVEV (reference sequence). This CDR3 contains 16 residues. V gave up 4 bases and J gave up 2 bases; unmatched junction bases: 4. Study-level points and caveats: Some patients showed high day-60 TCRbeta diversity, which derived from surviving recipient T cells and thymic progenitors. Reportedly, only several hundred clones from non-depleted graft cells drove alpha-beta T-cell counts at about two months. T-cell numbers and diversity one year post-transplant derived largely from freshly generated T cells.

Construction of the TCRbeta library involved unique molecular identifiers. A single record per CDR3 protein comes from TCRdb applying MiXCR to the PCR reads. Counted here are 150,000 to 250,000 distinct CDR3 sequences, around 5.9% occurring once; the ten biggest clones make up roughly 4.5%. Sequences were derived from PBMCs, sampled before TCRalphabeta/CD19-depleted stem cell transplant. This receptor was obtained from a girl under three years old with combined immunodeficiency, due to receive a stem cell transplant. V and J are TRBV27 and TRBJ2-7; 14 bases fit TRBD2. The CDR3 spells CASSSGTSGGPYEQYF. The CDR3 nucleotides read TGTGCCAGCAGTTCCGGGACTAGCGGGGGCCCCTACGAGCAGTACTTC.